A single sample is the source of the 11 T cell receptor beta chains below, sequenced in a study of OX40 agonist ivuxolimab in advanced cancers. The method was immunoSEQ multiplex PCR; TCRdb's version includes in-frame clones alone and lacks a portion of them. The sample has about 90,000 clones, roughly nine tenths seen once. The sample in question was CD4+ or CD8+ T cells sorted from blood, obtained in a trial of the OX40 agonist ivuxolimab. The receptor source for this set is an adult with an advanced solid tumor such as melanoma, head and neck, liver or kidney cancer.

This clone showed up just once. CDR3 sequence reads: CAILPAEAGELFF. Here the CDR3 DNA reads TGTGCCATCCTCCCGGCCGAGGCCGGGGAGCTGTTTTTT. The V call is TRBV10-3, the J call TRBJ2-2; D is unclear. Germline CDR1 and CDR2: ENHRY and SYGVKD. The CDR3 sequence is 13 residues long. The V and J ends lost 8 bases and 6 bases respectively, with 13 bases between them.

This clone has a single count. CDR3 DNA: TGTGCCAGCAGCCCCACGTCGAGGGGCGAGACCCAGTACTTC. Protein product: CASSPTSRGETQYF. This chain uses TRBV5-6 with TRBJ2-5, with D perhaps being TRBD1 or TRBD2 (5 bases each). The V gene's germline CDR1 is SGHDT and CDR2 YYEEEE. CDR3 length: 14 residues. Deletions cut 4 bases from V and 5 bases from J, with 15 bases between.

The V and J genes are TRBV6-5 and TRBJ2-2; TRBD1 matches at 9 bases. CDR3 length equals 14 residues. Losses at the gene ends were 7 bases for V and 6 bases for J; bases not matched to a gene: 6. The germline gives CDR1 MNHEY, CDR2 SVGAGI. DNA for the CDR3: TGTGCCAGCAAACAGGGACAGGGCCCCGGGGAGCTGTTTTTT. It encodes CASKQGQGPGELFF.

This chain links TRBV20-1 with TRBJ2-1; D call uncertain. Between the trimmed V and J ends, which lost 4 bases and 10 bases, there was a span of 8 bases. Germline V gives CDR1 DFQATT, CDR2 SNEGSKA (reference sequence). The CDR3 runs 10 residues. CDR3 amino acids: CSAIGWEQFF. CDR3 sequence (DNA): TGCAGTGCTATAGGCTGGGAGCAGTTCTTC.

The chain is built from TRBV5-1 and TRBJ1-2; perhaps TRBD1 as D (5 bases). Germline CDR1 is SGHRS and CDR2 is YFSETQ. CDR3 length equals 15 residues. V gave up 1 base and J gave up 3 bases, with 13 bases separating them. The CDR3 nucleotides read TGCGCCAGCAGCTTGTCCGCTACGGGGGACTATGGCTACACCTTC. Its translation: CASSLSATGDYGYTF.

This clone was seen once. The chain joins TRBV6-1 to TRBJ2-2, with D unresolved. Trimming removed 4 bases at V and 2 bases at J, with 14 bases between. The CDR3 spans 16 residues. CDR1 is MNHNS and CDR2 is SASEGT in the germline V gene. Here the CDR3 reads CASSGRLARNTGELFF. The CDR3 DNA sequence: TGTGCCAGCAGTGGCAGGTTAGCCCGTAACACCGGGGAGCTGTTTTTT.

The chain recombines TRBV9 with TRBJ1-6; 12 bases are shared with TRBD1. The CDR3 spans 15 residues. J gave up 7 bases and V 3 bases, and 2 bases lay outside the gene matches. CDR1 and CDR2 (germline): SGDLS, YYNGEE. CDR3 protein: CASSAGTGGNSPLHF. CDR3 DNA sequence: TGTGCCAGCAGCGCCGGGACAGGGGGCAATTCACCCCTCCACTTT.

This rearrangement joins TRBV19 to TRBJ2-7; 15 bases align to TRBD2. Looked up from germline, CDR1 is LNHDA and CDR2 is SQIVND (reference sequence). The V segment lost 5 bases and the J segment 5 bases; nucleotides outside the gene matches: 7. This CDR3 is 16 amino acids long. The DNA for the CDR3 is TGTGCCAGTAGTGACCCGGGACTAGCGGGAGGTAACGAGCAGTACTTC. This sequence encodes CASSDPGLAGGNEQYF.

The chain uses TRBV4-2 and TRBJ2-7, with a possible D match to TRBD2 (6 bases). CDR1 is LGHNA and CDR2 is YNFKEQ in the germline V gene. CDR3 length: 16 residues. Trimming cost V 0 bases and J 5 bases, with 17 bases left between them. The CDR3 reads CASSQDWAGSFNEQYF. CDR3 coding DNA: TGTGCCAGCAGCCAAGATTGGGCGGGATCTTTCAACGAGCAGTACTTC.

The chain links TRBV18 to TRBJ2-7; D not certain. V lost 1 base to trimming and J lost 0 bases, with 7 bases between them. The CDR3 totals 14 residues. CDR1 and CDR2 from the germline V gene are KGHSH and LQKENI. The CDR3 sequence is CASSPQGSSYEQYF. The CDR3 nucleotides read TGTGCCAGCTCACCACAGGGTTCCTCCTACGAGCAGTACTTC.

V gene TRBV11-2 combines with J gene TRBJ1-2, with D perhaps TRBD1 (5 bases). Germline V gene sequence: CDR1 SGHAT, CDR2 FQNNGV. The V and J ends lost 1 base and 2 bases respectively, with 8 bases between them. The CDR3 contains 14 residues. This chain's CDR3 is CASSLGAGNYGYTF. CDR3 DNA: TGTGCCAGCAGCTTAGGGGCAGGGAACTATGGCTACACCTTC.